The rows below give T cell receptor beta chains drawn from one sample of a study of Ad26.COV2.S vaccination and SARS-CoV-2 variants. This table comes from immunoSEQ multiplex PCR, and its TCRdb copy is limited to in-frame clones, with some not included. The sample comprises 300,000 to 450,000 clones, under 95% of which are singletons, and under 5% rests with the top ten. This specimen was peripheral blood, taken after recovery from COVID-19. These receptors were collected from a human donor who had recovered from COVID-19. The CDR3 runs from the conserved cysteine through the conserved F or W. A D gene is named only where the DNA matches it firmly. Size tells how often a clone was seen (once, few, many) or the class of an expanded clone, and some rows leave it out.

J,size,V,D,DNA,CDR3
TRBJ2-3,NA,TRBV10-1,TRBD2,TGCGCCAGCAGTGACCCGACTAGCGGGGGGCCCGTCGGGGGTACGCAGTATTTT,CASSDPTSGGPVGGTQYF
TRBJ2-5,NA,TRBV27,NA,TGTGCCAGCAGTCCGCCGGGCCGACAAGAGACCCAGTACTTC,CASSPPGRQETQYF
TRBJ2-1,NA,TRBV7-9,NA,TGTGCCAGCAGTTATTACAATGAGCAGTTCTTC,CASSYYNEQFF
TRBJ1-2,NA,TRBV7-9,TRBD1,TGTGCCAGTGCGACAGGGGGCGTTGACTATGGCTACACCTTC,CASATGGVDYGYTF
TRBJ2-1,NA,TRBV7-2,TRBD2,TGTGCCAGCAGCTCCGGGACTAGCGGGGGACTTCAGCAAATCTTC,CASSSGTSGGLQQIF
TRBJ2-7,once,TRBV18,TRBD1,TGTGCCAGCTCGCCCTCCGGGACAGGGGGACTCTTCTCCTACGAGCAGTACTTC,CASSPSGTGGLFSYEQYF
TRBJ2-2,NA,TRBV18,NA,TGTGCCAGCTCACCGCGGGGAGCGAACACCGGGGAGCTGTTTTTT,CASSPRGANTGELFF
TRBJ2-1,NA,TRBV6-5,NA,TGTGCCAGCAGTTCCGATACCGGGGAGAACTACAATGAGCAGTTCTTC,CASSSDTGENYNEQFF
TRBJ2-3,NA,TRBV7-9,TRBD2,TGTGCCAGCAGCTCCCGGACTAGCGGGCCAAAAGATACGCAGTATTTT,CASSSRTSGPKDTQYF
TRBJ2-1,NA,TRBV14,TRBD1,TGTGCCAGCAGCCAAAAGGTGGACAGGGTCTACAATGAGCAGTTCTTC,CASSQKVDRVYNEQFF
TRBJ2-7,NA,TRBV5-1,TRBD1,TGCGCCAGCAGCTTAATGACAGGGGGCCAGGGCGAGCAGTACTTC,CASSLMTGGQGEQYF
TRBJ2-3,NA,TRBV5-5,TRBD2,TGTGCCAGCAGCTTTGAGGCTAGCGGGATAACAGATACGCAGTATTTT,CASSFEASGITDTQYF
TRBJ2-1,NA,TRBV7-9,TRBD2,TGTGCCAGCAGCCGATATGGGGGGGTGACCTACAATGAGCAGTTCTTC,CASSRYGGVTYNEQFF